Detailed here is one T cell receptor beta chain. The data were obtained in a study of blood T cell repertoires in COVID-19. Study background: Sites across the United States, Italy and Spain contributed samples from acute and convalescent COVID-19. PBMCs, B-cell-depleted T cells, or T cells provided the cDNA or gDNA that made up the material.

This CDR3 spans 12 amino acids. Germline CDR1 reads LNHDA; CDR2 reads SQIVND (reference sequence). Trimming took 5 bases from V and 5 from J; bases not matched to a gene: 3. Assay used: immunoSEQ multiplex PCR; TCRdb lists only in-frame clones, some missing. The table records about 300,000 clones, 80% to 95% of them present only once. The sample taken for sequencing was peripheral blood. The chain recombines TRBV19 with TRBJ2-7; 7 bases line up with TRBD1. The receptor comes from a woman in her 30s with COVID-19, enrolled during active disease. The CDR3 DNA reads as TGTGCCAGTAGTCCACAGGGGCACGAGCAGTACTTC. Protein sequence: CASSPQGHEQYF.